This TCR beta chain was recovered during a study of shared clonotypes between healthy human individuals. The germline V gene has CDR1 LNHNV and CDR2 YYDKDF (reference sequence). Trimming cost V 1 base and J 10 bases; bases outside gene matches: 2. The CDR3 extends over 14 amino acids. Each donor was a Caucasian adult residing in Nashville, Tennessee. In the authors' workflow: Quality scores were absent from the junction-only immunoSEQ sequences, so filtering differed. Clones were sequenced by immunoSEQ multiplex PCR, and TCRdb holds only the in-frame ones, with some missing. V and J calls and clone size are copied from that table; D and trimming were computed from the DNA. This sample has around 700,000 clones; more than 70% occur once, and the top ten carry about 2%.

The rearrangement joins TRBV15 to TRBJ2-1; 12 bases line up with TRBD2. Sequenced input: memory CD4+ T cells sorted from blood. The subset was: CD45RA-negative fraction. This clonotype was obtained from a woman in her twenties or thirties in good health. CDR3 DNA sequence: TGTGCCACCAGCAGAGGGCTAGCGGGAGGGGAGCAGTTCTTC. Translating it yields CATSRGLAGGEQFF.